The clone carrying this T cell receptor beta chain was seen more than once but under ten times. Antigen: not known. The data are from a study of T-cell memory formation after mild COVID-19. TCRdb analysed the 5' RACE reads with MiXCR anew, one entry per CDR3 protein. The sample comprises around 370,000 distinct CDR3 sequences, about 21% of which are singletons, and approximately 12% rests with the top ten. Study-wide findings and caveats: Mainly in CM and EM were contracting CD4+ clones; CD8+ were in EMRA.

CDR1 is LGHDT, CDR2 YNNKEL, per germline (reference sequence). The CDR3 has 16 amino acids. Trimming removed 4 bases at V and 0 bases at J, with 15 bases between. The receptor was isolated from an adult woman who had mild COVID-19 (a few samples of this study predate the infection). Cell type and time point are not known. Sequencing was carried out using PBMCs or a T cell subset sorted from them (not recorded which). The chain uses TRBV3-1 and TRBJ2-5; either TRBD1 or TRBD2 may supply D (5 bases each). The CDR3 loop reads CASSLRDGSNQETQYF. The CDR3 nucleotides read TGTGCCAGCAGCCTCCGGGACGGCTCGAACCAAGAGACCCAGTACTTC.